The TCR beta chain described here comes from a study of blood T cell repertoires in COVID-19. At the level of the study: COVID-19 samples, acute and convalescent, were from the United States, Italy and Spain. Sample material is recorded as cDNA or gDNA derived from T cells, B-cell-depleted T cells, or PBMCs.

Original processing methods: Quantification of nucleated cells was approximated via reference gene primer amplification. Profiled with immunoSEQ multiplex PCR; TCRdb holds only in-frame clones, not every one. The V and J calls and clone size come from that table; D and trimming were worked out from the DNA. The sample records tens of thousands of clones, 65% to 90% being singletons. Germline V gene data show CDR1 as KGHSH and CDR2 as LQKENI. This CDR3 contains 16 residues. V gave up 0 bases and J gave up 0 bases, with 11 bases separating them. Sequenced input: peripheral blood. The origin of this receptor is a woman older than 75 with active or convalescent COVID-19. The rearrangement links TRBV18 to TRBJ1-1; unclear D gene. The CDR3 DNA follows: TGTGCCAGCTCACCACCGGGAGCCAGGATGAACACTGAAGCTTTCTTT. Encoded protein: CASSPPGARMNTEAFF.